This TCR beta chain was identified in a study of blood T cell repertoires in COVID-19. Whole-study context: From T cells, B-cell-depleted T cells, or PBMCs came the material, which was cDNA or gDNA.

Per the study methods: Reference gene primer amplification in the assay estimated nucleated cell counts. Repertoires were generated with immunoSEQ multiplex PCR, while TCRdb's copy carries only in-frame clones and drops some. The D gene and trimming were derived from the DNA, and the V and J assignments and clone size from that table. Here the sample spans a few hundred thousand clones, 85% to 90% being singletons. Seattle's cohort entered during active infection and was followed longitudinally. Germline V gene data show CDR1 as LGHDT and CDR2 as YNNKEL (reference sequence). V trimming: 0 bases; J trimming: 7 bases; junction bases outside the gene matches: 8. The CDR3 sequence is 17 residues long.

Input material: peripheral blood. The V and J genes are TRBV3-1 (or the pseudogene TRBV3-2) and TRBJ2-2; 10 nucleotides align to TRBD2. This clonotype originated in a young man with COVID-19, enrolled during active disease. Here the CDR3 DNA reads TGTGCCAGCAGCCAAGATAGTGCTAGCGGGAGCGGCGGGGAGCTGTTTTTT. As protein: CASSQDSASGSGGELFF.